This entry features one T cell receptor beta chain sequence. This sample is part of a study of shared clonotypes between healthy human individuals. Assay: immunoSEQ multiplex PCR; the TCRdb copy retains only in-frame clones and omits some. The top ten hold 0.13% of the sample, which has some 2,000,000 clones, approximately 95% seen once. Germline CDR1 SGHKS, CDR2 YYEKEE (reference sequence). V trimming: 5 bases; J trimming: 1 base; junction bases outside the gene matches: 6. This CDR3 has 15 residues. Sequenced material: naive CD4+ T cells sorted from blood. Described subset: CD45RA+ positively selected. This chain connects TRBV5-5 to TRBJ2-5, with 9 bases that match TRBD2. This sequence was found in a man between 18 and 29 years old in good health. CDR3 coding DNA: TGTGCCAGCAGGCCTAGCGGGGCCCTCCAAGAGACCCAGTACTTC. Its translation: CASRPSGALQETQYF.